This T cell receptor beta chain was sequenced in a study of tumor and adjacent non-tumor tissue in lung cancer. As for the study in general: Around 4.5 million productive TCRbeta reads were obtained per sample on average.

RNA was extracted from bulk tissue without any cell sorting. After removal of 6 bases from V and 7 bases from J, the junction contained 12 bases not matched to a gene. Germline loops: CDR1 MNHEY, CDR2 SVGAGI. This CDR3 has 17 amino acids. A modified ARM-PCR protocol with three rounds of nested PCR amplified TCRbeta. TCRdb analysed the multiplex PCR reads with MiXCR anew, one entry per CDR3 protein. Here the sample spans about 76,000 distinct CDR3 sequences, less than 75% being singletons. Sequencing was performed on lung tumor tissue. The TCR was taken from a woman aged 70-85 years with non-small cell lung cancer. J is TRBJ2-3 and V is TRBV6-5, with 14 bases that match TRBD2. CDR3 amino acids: CASRLTTSGRDTNTQYF. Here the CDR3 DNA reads TGTGCCAGCAGACTCACGACTAGCGGGAGGGACACGAATACGCAGTATTTT.